This T cell receptor (beta chain) originates from a study of pediatric ulcerative colitis. Study-wide background: Most patients had pancolitis, and two had left-sided colitis.

Sequencing was at survey level. Libraries were prepared by immunoSEQ multiplex PCR; TCRdb keeps only in-frame clonotypes and omits some of them. The sample has tens of thousands of clones, around 80% seen once; the top ten hold roughly 5.5%. The blood sample was taken during the colonoscopy visit. Comment on this clone: What it binds is not known.

Study-level results: Two rectal CDR3 clonotypes occurred in all ulcerative colitis patients.

V shed 3 bases and J shed 2 bases, with 14 bases lying between them. The germline CDR1 and CDR2 sequences are GTSNPN and SVGIG (reference sequence). There are 14 residues in the CDR3. The clonotype comes from a boy aged 5 to 17 with moderate ulcerative colitis. The chain joins TRBV30 to TRBJ2-7; a weak D match, TRBD2 (5 bases). The sequenced sample consisted of blood. In nucleotides, the CDR3 is TGTGCCTGGAGAGGGAGCGAAATTACCTACGAGCAGTACTTC. Residues: CAWRGSEITYEQYF.